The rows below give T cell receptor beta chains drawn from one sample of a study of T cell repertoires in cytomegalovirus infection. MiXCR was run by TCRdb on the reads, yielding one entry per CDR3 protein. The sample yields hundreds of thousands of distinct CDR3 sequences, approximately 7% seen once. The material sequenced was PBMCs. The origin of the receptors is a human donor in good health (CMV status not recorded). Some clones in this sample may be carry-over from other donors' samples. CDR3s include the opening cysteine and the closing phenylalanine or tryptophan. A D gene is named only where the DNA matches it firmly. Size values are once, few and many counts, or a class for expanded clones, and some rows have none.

TGTGCCAGCGGAAACAGGGGACCGTCCTACGAGCAGTACTTC,CASGNRGPSYEQYF,TRBD1,TRBV6-2/TRBV6-3,many,TRBJ2-7
TGTGCCAGTACCCCGCGACCCAGCGGGGGTCGGACTGAAGCTTTCTTT,CASTPRPSGGRTEAFF,-,TRBV19,many,TRBJ1-1
TGTGCCATCAGTCCAGGGGGCCTGAACACTGAAGCTTTCTTT,CAISPGGLNTEAFF,TRBD1,TRBV10-3,many,TRBJ1-1
TGTGCCAGCTATCGCCCAAGGGCTGGGGCCAACGTCCTGACTTTC,CASYRPRAGANVLTF,-,TRBV6-1,few,TRBJ2-6
TGTGCCAGCAGCTTTACGTCCTACGAGCAGTACTTC,CASSFTSYEQYF,-,TRBV7-9,many,TRBJ2-7
TGTGCCAGCAGTTACGGGGGGGCCGGCGTGAATGAGCAGTTCTTC,CASSYGGAGVNEQFF,-,TRBV6-2/TRBV6-3,many,TRBJ2-1
TGCGCCAGCAGCTTGGGCCAGGGGGCGATGAACACTGAAGCTTTCTTT,CASSLGQGAMNTEAFF,TRBD1,TRBV5-1,many,TRBJ1-1
TGTGCCTGGAGTGTAGTAGGGCTCACTGAAGCTTTCTTT,CAWSVVGLTEAFF,-,TRBV30,-,TRBJ1-1
TGTGCCAGCCAGGGGGTCCATTCCCCCTTAATAAACACCGGGGAGCTGTTTTTT,CASQGVHSPLINTGELFF,TRBD1,TRBV19,many,TRBJ2-2
TGTGCCAGCAGCGCTTCACAGGGGGCGAATCAGCCCCAGCATTTT,CASSASQGANQPQHF,TRBD1,TRBV9,few,TRBJ1-5
TGCGCCAGCAGTGAGAGAGATGACGAGCAGTACTTC,CASSERDDEQYF,-,TRBV10-2,many,TRBJ2-7
TGTGCCAGCAGTTATCAGGGGACAGGTCATGATGGTTACGAGCAGTACTTC,CASSYQGTGHDGYEQYF,TRBD1,TRBV6-2/TRBV6-3,many,TRBJ2-7
TGTGCCATCAGTGACTGGGACAGAGGGATCTCACCCCTCCACTTT,CAISDWDRGISPLHF,TRBD1,TRBV10-3,many,TRBJ1-6
TGTGCCAGCAGTCCCCCGGGACTAGGGAACAATGAGCAGTTCTTC,CASSPPGLGNNEQFF,TRBD2,TRBV28,many,TRBJ2-1
TGTGCCAGCAGCTTTCATCAGGGCTCTAACTATGGCTACACCTTC,CASSFHQGSNYGYTF,-,TRBV5-5,many,TRBJ1-2
TGTGCCAGCAGGACAGGGCGCGAGCAGTACTTC,CASRTGREQYF,TRBD1,TRBV2,many,TRBJ2-7
TGCGCCAGCATTAACCGGGACTCCGACTACAATGAGCAGTTCTTC,CASINRDSDYNEQFF,-,TRBV5-1,many,TRBJ2-1
TGTGCCAGCAGCTTTTGGCGGACAGGGGATGAAAAACTGTTTTTT,CASSFWRTGDEKLFF,TRBD1,TRBV7-9,many,TRBJ1-4
TGTGCCAGCAGCTTGGATCAAGGGCGCACAGATACGCAGTATTTT,CASSLDQGRTDTQYF,-,TRBV5-4,many,TRBJ2-3
TGTGCCAGCAGCTTGACAGATCTTAACTATGGCTACACCTTC,CASSLTDLNYGYTF,-,TRBV5-5,many,TRBJ1-2
TGCAGTGCTAGAGGCGGGGACAAAAACATTCAGTACTTC,CSARGGDKNIQYF,-,TRBV20-1,many,TRBJ2-4
TGTGCCAGCATGGCGGGAGCGAACACCGGGGAGCTGTTTTTT,CASMAGANTGELFF,TRBD2,TRBV28,-,TRBJ2-2
TGCAGCGTTGTCCTAGCCTACAATGAGCAGTTCTTC,CSVVLAYNEQFF,-,TRBV29-1,-,TRBJ2-1
TGTGCCAGCAGCTTAATATGGAAAGACACTGAAGCTTTCTTT,CASSLIWKDTEAFF,-,TRBV7-2,many,TRBJ1-1